This section outlines one T cell receptor beta chain sequence together with its context. Its binding antigen is unknown. No base qualities exist here, and no much larger clone lies one base off it. The germline V gene encodes CDR1 SGHDT and CDR2 YYEEEE. From cysteine to phenylalanine, the CDR3 is 16 amino acids long. Only the CDR3 region is kept as DNA, spanning 48 bases read in frame from base 1. Unmatched junction bases come to 6, with V trimmed by 1 base and J by 1 base. The sample originates from a study of blood T cell repertoires in COVID-19 (dated by TCRdb to 2020 to 2022). The study in broad terms: Samples from collaborators originated in the United States, Italy and Spain and spanned both the acute and convalescent phases of COVID-19. Where available, HLA class I and class II types were taken from metadata supplied by the sample provider and were not determined by assay-based typing. A de-identified subject ID, COVID-19 status, age in years and sex were almost always included in the sample metadata. Samples were obtained from the ongoing ImmuneRACE study (first 160 participants) and from some 1,200 subjects provided by 6 global collaborators. The material from the prospective study consisted of cDNA or gDNA derived from T cells, B-cell-depleted T cells, or PBMCs. The dataset comprised deeply sampled blood TCRbeta repertoires from subjects exposed to, actively infected with, or recovered from COVID-19. The repertoires were released in a freely available public database intended as a resource for research on the immune response to SARS-CoV-2. Overall study outcomes, separate from this receptor: The amount of clinical and demographic metadata varied by source and participant and was provided uncurated.

The immunoSEQ Assay, a bias-controlled multiplex PCR, was used to amplify TCRbeta CDR3 regions from genomic DNA. As for how the authors treated the data: Nucleated cell counts per sample were estimated from amplification of reference gene primers within the assay. To quantify the absolute abundance of each unique TCRbeta CDR3 rearrangement, sequence reads were collapsed and filtered. For each sample, productive Simpson clonality was calculated by taking the square root of Simpson's diversity index across productive rearrangements. Entries here come from immuneACCESS through TCRdb and include only in-frame sequences with V and J called. Some clones fail to appear in such tables; in the studies checked, an unresolved V gene covers under half of the shortfall, and the cause of the remainder is unknown. The V and J calls and clone size come from that table; D and trimming were worked out from the DNA. The sample table contains 270,000 or so clones; only one count was recorded for about 89% of them. The biggest ten clones account for about 4.2% of the sample.

Each collaborating institution followed its own protocols to collect whole blood in K2EDTA tubes. Collaborator samples were shipped for TCRbeta analysis as frozen whole blood, isolated PBMCs, or DNA extracted from either sample type. The sample comprised peripheral blood. The V gene is TRBV5-6 and the J gene is TRBJ2-7; TRBD1 lines up with 9 middle nucleotides. The sequence derives from a man aged 40-49 years with acute or convalescent COVID-19. Here is the DNA: TGTGCCAGCAGCTTGCCGGGACAGGGATTTTCCTACGAGCAGTACTTC. This translates into CASSLPGQGFSYEQYF.